This TCR beta chain comes out of a study of identical twins. The cDNA had a unique molecular identifier and a template-switch universal primer site. TCRdb reprocessed the 5' RACE reads with MiXCR, giving one entry per CDR3 protein. The data show just under 650,000 distinct CDR3 sequences, with less than 9% seen just once and 1.6% held by the top ten. The sample holds a few counts of this clonotype. Its antigen is unidentified. Study findings and constraints: Analyses of zero insertions could, in part, be confounded by invariant MAIT and iNKT cells. Out-of-frame alpha sequences shared by twins were enriched for low generation probability.

These same records also appear under a second study, on yellow fever vaccine responses in identical twins. From that paper: It has been reported that, in twins, the vaccine T cell response seemed partly convergent and partly personalized.

Source material: PBMCs. The receptor's source is a woman aged 18 to 35 in good health.

CDR3 nucleotides: TGTGCCAGCAGTCCACCGACAGCATATGGCTACACCTTC. Protein: CASSPPTAYGYTF. This chain joins TRBV12-3 or TRBV12-4 and TRBJ1-2, with D possibly being TRBD1 (5 bases). The CDR3 covers 13 residues. Trimming removed 5 bases from V and 5 bases from J, with 12 bases in between.